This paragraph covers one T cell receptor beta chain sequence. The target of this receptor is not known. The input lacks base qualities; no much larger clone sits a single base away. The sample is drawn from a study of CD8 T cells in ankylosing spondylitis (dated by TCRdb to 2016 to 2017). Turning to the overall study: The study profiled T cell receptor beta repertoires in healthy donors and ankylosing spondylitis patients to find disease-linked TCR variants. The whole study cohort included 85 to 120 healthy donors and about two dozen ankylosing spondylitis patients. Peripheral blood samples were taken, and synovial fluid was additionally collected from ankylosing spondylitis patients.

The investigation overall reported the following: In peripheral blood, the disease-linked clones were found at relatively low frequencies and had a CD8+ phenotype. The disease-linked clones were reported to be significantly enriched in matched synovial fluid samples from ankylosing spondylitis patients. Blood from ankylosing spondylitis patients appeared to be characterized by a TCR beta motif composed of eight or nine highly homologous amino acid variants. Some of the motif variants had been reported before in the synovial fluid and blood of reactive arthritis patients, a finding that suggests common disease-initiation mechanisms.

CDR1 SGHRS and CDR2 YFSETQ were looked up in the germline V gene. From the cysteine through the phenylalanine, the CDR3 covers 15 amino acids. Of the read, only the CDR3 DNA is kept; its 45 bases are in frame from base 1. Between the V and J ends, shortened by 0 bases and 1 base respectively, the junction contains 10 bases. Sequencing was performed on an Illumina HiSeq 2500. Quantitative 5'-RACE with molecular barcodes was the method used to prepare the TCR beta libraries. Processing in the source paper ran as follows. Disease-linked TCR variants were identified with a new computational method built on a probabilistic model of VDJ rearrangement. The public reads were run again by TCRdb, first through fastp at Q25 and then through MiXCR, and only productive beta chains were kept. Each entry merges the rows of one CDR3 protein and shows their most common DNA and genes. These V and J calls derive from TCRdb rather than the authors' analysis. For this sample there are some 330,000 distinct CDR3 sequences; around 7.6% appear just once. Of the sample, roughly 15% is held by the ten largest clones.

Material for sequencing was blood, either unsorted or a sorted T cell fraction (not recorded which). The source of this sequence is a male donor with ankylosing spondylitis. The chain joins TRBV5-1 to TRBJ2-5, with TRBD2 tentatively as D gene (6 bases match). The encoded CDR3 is CASSLGTTFQETQYF. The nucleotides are TGCGCCAGCAGCTTGGGGACTACGTTCCAAGAGACCCAGTACTTC.